Listed here are 22 T cell receptor beta chains from one sample, sequenced in a study of blood T cell repertoires in COVID-19. TCRdb's copy holds only in-frame clones and misses some; the assay was immunoSEQ multiplex PCR. The sample records over 200,000 clones, about 88% being singletons. The sequenced material came from peripheral blood. These receptors were taken from an older woman with acute or convalescent COVID-19.

This rearrangement joins TRBV27 to TRBJ1-1, with D unclear. Germline V gives CDR1 MNHEY, CDR2 SMNVEV (reference sequence). Trimming left V 3 bases short and J 3 bases short, with 14 bases between. The CDR3 has 15 residues. Here the CDR3 reads CASSFNGRIDTEAFF. The DNA for the CDR3 is TGTGCCAGCAGTTTCAATGGTAGAATCGACACTGAAGCTTTCTTT.

The CDR3 DNA is TGCGCCAGCAGTCAATGGGGACAGGGAGTTTCCAAGTTAGCTGAAGCTTTCTTT. This sequence encodes CASSQWGQGVSKLAEAFF. The rearrangement uses TRBV23-1 and TRBJ1-1, with 9 bases fitting TRBD1. TRBV23-1 is noted as an ORF with a role that remains uncertain. The ends lost 1 base at V and 6 bases at J; junction bases unmatched: 15. The CDR3 spans 18 residues.

The rearrangement uses TRBV6-5 and TRBJ2-1; TRBD2 matches at 8 bases. CDR1 is MNHEY and CDR2 is SVGAGI in the germline V gene. Germline trimming cut 6 bases from V and 2 bases from J; bases unmatched to any gene: 6. This CDR3 comprises 15 residues. CDR3 in DNA: TGTGCCAGCAGCGCCCGGGGGGGCACCTACAATGAGCAGTTCTTC. This encodes CASSARGGTYNEQFF.

The chain carries TRBV24-1 and TRBJ2-3; no definite D call. The CDR3 loop spans 14 amino acids. V was trimmed by 0 bases and J by 3 bases, leaving 6 bases between them. Germline CDR1 KGHDR, CDR2 SFDVKD. The CDR3, as DNA: TGTGCCACCAGTGATTTGATCGGGACAGATACGCAGTATTTT. Protein: CATSDLIGTDTQYF.

The chain recombines TRBV7-2 with TRBJ2-5; D might be TRBD2 (6 bases). Trimming pared 1 base from V and 2 bases from J, leaving 11 bases between. The germline V gene has CDR1 SGHTA and CDR2 FQGNSA. The CDR3 is 15 amino acids. The CDR3 DNA follows: TGTGCCAGCAGCTTAGGAGGAGGGCCTCAAGAGACCCAGTACTTC. Amino acid sequence: CASSLGGGPQETQYF.

The V gene is TRBV9, the J gene TRBJ2-7; 7 nucleotides line up with TRBD2. Germline CDR1 SGDLS, CDR2 YYNGEE. The CDR3 consists of 15 residues. The ends lost 4 bases at V and 0 bases at J; junction bases unmatched: 7. This CDR3 reads CASSLGGGDSYEQYF. CDR3 nucleotides: TGTGCCAGCAGCTTAGGTGGGGGGGACTCCTACGAGCAGTACTTC. Full variable domain (missing parts from reference TRBV9 and TRBJ2-7): DSGVTQTPKHLITATGQRVTLRCSPRSGDLSVYWYQQSLDQGLQFLIQYYNGEERAKGNILERFSAQQFPDLHSELNLSSLELGDSALYFCASSLGGGDSYEQYFGPGTRLTVT.

The chain employs TRBV5-4 and TRBJ1-1; a possible D gene is TRBD1 (5 bases). The CDR3 runs 15 residues. The germline CDR1 and CDR2 sequences are SGHNT and YYREEE (reference sequence). V dropped 5 bases and J dropped 0 bases, with 14 bases sitting between them. CDR3 coding DNA: TGTGCCAGCAGGCCGCGGGGGTCAGTGAACACTGAAGCTTTCTTT. It specifies CASRPRGSVNTEAFF.

This clone was recorded only once. J is TRBJ1-6 and V is TRBV5-8; D unclear. There are 18 residues in the CDR3. CDR1 is SGHTS and CDR2 is YDEGEE in the germline V gene. V shed 0 bases and J shed 0 bases, with 13 bases lying between them. This CDR3 reads CASSLVHRSSSYNSPLHF. CDR3 in DNA: TGTGCCAGCAGCTTGGTGCACAGATCCAGCTCCTATAATTCACCCCTCCACTTT.

This rearrangement joins TRBV3-1 (or the pseudogene TRBV3-2) to TRBJ2-5; D gene uncertain. The CDR3 is 13 amino acids. V shed 5 bases and J shed 6 bases, with 13 bases lying between them. CDR1 and CDR2 (germline): LGHDT, YNNKEL (reference sequence). DNA for the CDR3: TGTGCCAGCAGCTCCCCTAGTCAAAAGACCCAGTACTTC. Translating gives CASSSPSQKTQYF.

The chain carries TRBV19 and TRBJ2-1; 9 nucleotides agree with TRBD2. Trimming at V came to 3 bases and at J to 11 bases, leaving 14 bases not matched to a gene. The germline V gene has CDR1 LNHDA and CDR2 SQIVND (reference sequence). This CDR3 contains 16 residues. The CDR3 nucleotides are TGTGCCAGTAGTATTGCGGCGGGAGGGGACTCGTGGCAGCAGTTCTTC. Translating it yields CASSIAAGGDSWQQFF.

The chain combines TRBV7-9 with TRBJ1-5; 8 nucleotides agree with TRBD1. The CDR3 extends over 15 amino acids. From germline, CDR1 is SEHNR and CDR2 FQNEAQ (reference sequence). J gave up 6 bases and V 4 bases, and 8 bases lay outside the gene matches. In DNA, the CDR3 is TGTGCCAGCAGCTCAGGACAGGGAGGGTTTCAGCCCCAGCATTTT. This codes for CASSSGQGGFQPQHF.

The rearrangement uses TRBV18 and TRBJ1-2; the D is unclear. The CDR3 consists of 13 residues. Trimming shortened V by 2 bases and J by 5 bases, and 9 bases separated the two germline ends. Germline V gives CDR1 KGHSH, CDR2 LQKENI. The CDR3 loop reads CASSPSAQYGYTF. In nucleotides, the CDR3 is TGTGCCAGCTCACCAAGTGCCCAGTATGGCTACACCTTC.

The genes are TRBV4-1 and TRBJ1-1; the D gene is possibly TRBD1 (6 bases). Trimming cost V 0 bases and J 4 bases, with 12 bases left between them. CDR3 length: 15 residues. CDR1 and CDR2 (germline): MGHRA, YSYEKL. CDR3 DNA sequence: TGCGCCAGCAGCCAAGAAGGCGGGGGCGGCACTGAAGCTTTCTTT. It codes for CASSQEGGGGTEAFF.

V and J are TRBV30 and TRBJ1-2, with D perhaps matching TRBD1 (5 bases). The CDR3 is 13 residues long. V was cut by 0 bases and J by 4 bases, with 9 bases left in between. In germline, CDR1 is GTSNPN, CDR2 SVGIG (reference sequence). CDR3 region: CAWSVAGPYGYTF. Here the CDR3 DNA reads TGTGCCTGGAGTGTAGCAGGGCCCTATGGCTACACCTTC.

The chain uses TRBV5-1 and TRBJ1-1; D not resolved. Trimming removed 4 bases from V and 1 base from J, with 8 bases in between. The germline CDR1 and CDR2 sequences are SGHRS and YFSETQ. The CDR3 is 13 amino acids. CDR3 loop: CASSEARNTEAFF. The CDR3 DNA follows: TGCGCCAGCAGCGAGGCCCGGAACACTGAAGCTTTCTTT.

The sample holds one count of this clone. The chain carries TRBV6-5 and TRBJ2-7; TRBD1 is a possible D gene (6 bases). Deletions cut 6 bases from V and 3 bases from J, with 12 bases between. The CDR3 extends over 13 amino acids. Germline CDR1 is MNHEY and CDR2 is SVGAGI. CDR3 loop: CASRYATGYEQYF. The CDR3 region has the DNA TGTGCCAGCAGGTACGCGACAGGCTACGAGCAGTACTTC.

V and J are TRBV28 and TRBJ1-1, with 7 bases identical to TRBD1. V lost 7 bases, J lost 2 bases, and 10 bases stayed unmatched. This CDR3 is built from 15 residues. Germline lookup yields CDR1 MDHEN and CDR2 SYDVKM. Written as DNA, the CDR3 is TGTGCCAGCACTATTTCCGGGACAGCTAACACTGAAGCTTTCTTT. Its translation: CASTISGTANTEAFF.

This clone showed up just once. The chain links TRBV15 to TRBJ2-1; D is possibly TRBD2 (5 bases). Germline V lookup: CDR1 LNHNV, CDR2 YYDKDF (reference sequence). This CDR3 contains 14 residues. V lost 5 bases, J lost 9 bases, and 17 bases lay in between. CDR3 coding DNA: TGTGCCACCAGCTCACTAGTTTCCTCAGGTGAGCAGTTCTTC. Its translation: CATSSLVSSGEQFF.

The gene calls are TRBV7-6 and TRBJ2-2; TRBD2 matches at 9 bases. Looked up from germline, CDR1 is SGHVS and CDR2 is FNYEAQ. Germline trimming cut 2 bases from V and 0 bases from J; bases unmatched to any gene: 4. The CDR3 is 17 residues long. Written as DNA, the CDR3 is TGTGCCAGCAGCTTACGGGGCGGGAGGGCGAACACCGGGGAGCTGTTTTTT. Its protein is CASSLRGGRANTGELFF. Full variable domain (missing parts from reference TRBV7-6 and TRBJ2-2): GAGVSQSPRYKVTKRGQDVALRCDPISGHVSLYWYRQALGQGPEFLTYFNYEAQQDKSGLPNDRFSAERPEGSISTLTIQRTEQRDSAMYRCASSLRGGRANTGELFFGEGSRLTVL.

The chain joins TRBV28 to TRBJ2-1; the D gene is possibly TRBD1 (5 bases). Trimming pared 4 bases from V and 9 bases from J, leaving 7 bases between. The CDR3 extends over 11 amino acids. CDR1 is MDHEN and CDR2 is SYDVKM in the germline V gene. The CDR3 region is CASSSTVEQFF. The CDR3 DNA sequence: TGTGCCAGCAGTTCGACAGTTGAGCAGTTCTTC.

The rearrangement links TRBV10-3 to TRBJ1-6; 9 nucleotides agree with TRBD1. The CDR3 contains 16 residues. The ends lost 6 bases at V and 7 bases at J; junction bases unmatched: 10. CDR1 and CDR2 from the germline V gene are ENHRY and SYGVKD. The chain's CDR3 is CAIRETGGRSNSPLHF. In nucleotides, the CDR3 is TGTGCCATCAGGGAGACAGGGGGGCGTTCAAATTCACCCCTCCACTTT.

The rearrangement links TRBV6-5 to TRBJ2-7, with 7 bases that match TRBD2. The germline CDR1 and CDR2 sequences are MNHEY and SVGAGI. This CDR3 comprises 14 residues. V gave up 10 bases and J gave up 4 bases; unmatched junction bases: 13. The DNA for the CDR3 is TGTGCCACCGGTGGCGGGAGAAGGGCGTACGAGCAGTACTTC. This translates into CATGGGRRAYEQYF.